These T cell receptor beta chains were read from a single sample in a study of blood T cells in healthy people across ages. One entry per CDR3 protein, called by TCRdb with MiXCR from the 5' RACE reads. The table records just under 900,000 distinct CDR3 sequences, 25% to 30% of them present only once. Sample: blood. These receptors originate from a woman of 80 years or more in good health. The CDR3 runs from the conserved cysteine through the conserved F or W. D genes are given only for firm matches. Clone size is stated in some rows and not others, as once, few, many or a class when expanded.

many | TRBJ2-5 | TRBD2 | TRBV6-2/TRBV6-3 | TGTGCCAGCAGTCCCGGACTAGCGGGTAGTGCGGAGACCCAGTACTTC | CASSPGLAGSAETQYF
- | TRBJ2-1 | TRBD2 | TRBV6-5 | TGTGCCAGCAGTTACTCTTTTGTTAGCGGGGCCGTCGGCTACAATGAGCAGTTCTTC | CASSYSFVSGAVGYNEQFF
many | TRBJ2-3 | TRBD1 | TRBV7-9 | TGTGCCAGCATGCGAGCAGGGGGTACAGATACGCAGTATTTT | CASMRAGGTDTQYF
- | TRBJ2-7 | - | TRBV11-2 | TGTGCCAGCAGCTTAGAGCCGGGGATTTCCACCTACGAGCAGTACTTC | CASSLEPGISTYEQYF
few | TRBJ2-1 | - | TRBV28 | TGTGCCAGCAGTACTCCGGCCTTGCAGTTCTTC | CASSTPALQFF
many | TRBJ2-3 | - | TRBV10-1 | TGCGCCAGCAGTGGGGACAGCACAGATACGCAGTATTTT | CASSGDSTDTQYF
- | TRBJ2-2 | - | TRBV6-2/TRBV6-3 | TGTGCCAGCAGTTGGGGGAAAATCGGGGAGCTGTTTTTT | CASSWGKIGELFF
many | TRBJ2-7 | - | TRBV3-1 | TGTGCCAGCAGCCCCCAAGGGACACTCTCCTACGAGCAGTACTTC | CASSPQGTLSYEQYF
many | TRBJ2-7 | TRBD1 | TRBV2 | TGTGCCAGCAGAGGGGGACAGATCTACGAGCAGTACTTC | CASRGGQIYEQYF
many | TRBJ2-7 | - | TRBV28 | TGTGCCAGCAGTAAGGGGGTCTCCTACGAGCAGTACTTC | CASSKGVSYEQYF
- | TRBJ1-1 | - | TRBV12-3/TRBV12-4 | TGTGCCAGCAGTTTTCAAACGGCGAAGGAATCTGAAGCTTTCTTT | CASSFQTAKESEAFF
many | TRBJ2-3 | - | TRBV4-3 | TGCGCCAGCAGCCAAGGGGGGGGGCACGGCACAGATACGCAGTATTTT | CASSQGGGHGTDTQYF
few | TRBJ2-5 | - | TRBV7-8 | TGTGCCAGCAGCTTCATGGGGACCCAGTACTTC | CASSFMGTQYF
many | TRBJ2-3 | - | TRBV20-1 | TGCAGTGCTAGAGACCCTCCCGAGGGGGATATCACAGATACGCAGTATTTT | CSARDPPEGDITDTQYF
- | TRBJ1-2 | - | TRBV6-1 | TGTGCCAGCAGTGCTCAAAGTCCCTATGGCTACACCTTC | CASSAQSPYGYTF
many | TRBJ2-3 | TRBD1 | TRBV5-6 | TGTGCCAGCTCAATTTCCGGGACAGGGGAAAGAAATACGCAGTATTTT | CASSISGTGERNTQYF
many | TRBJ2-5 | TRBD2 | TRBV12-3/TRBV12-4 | TGTGCCAGCAGTCCCGAGCGGGGGGGCGGAGAGACCCAGTACTTC | CASSPERGGGETQYF
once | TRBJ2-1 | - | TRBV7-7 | TGTGCCAGCAGCTCACCGGGTCTCAATGAGCAGTTCTTC | CASSSPGLNEQFF
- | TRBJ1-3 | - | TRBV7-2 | TGTGCCAGCAGCAGTCAGAGTTCAAGCTCTGGAAACACCATATATTTT | CASSSQSSSSGNTIYF
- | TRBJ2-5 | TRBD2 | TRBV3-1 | TGTGCCAGCAGCCAAGATTGGGCTAGCGGGGGTTTTGAGCAGTACTTC | CASSQDWASGGFEQYF
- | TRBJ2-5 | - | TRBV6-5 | TGTGCCAGCGGAACCCACAGGGTAGGCCAAGAGACCCAGTACTTC | CASGTHRVGQETQYF
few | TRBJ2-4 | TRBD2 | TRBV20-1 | TGCAGTGCTAGAGATGTAGCGGGACCCGTTGGAATTCAGTACTTC | CSARDVAGPVGIQYF
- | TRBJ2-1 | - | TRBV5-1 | TGCGCCAGCAGCTCCACAGGGTCCATTAACAATGAGCAGTTCTTC | CASSSTGSINNEQFF
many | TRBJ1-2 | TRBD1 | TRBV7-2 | TGTGCCAGCAGCTCGACAGGGGACGCCCTCTATGGCTACACCTTC | CASSSTGDALYGYTF
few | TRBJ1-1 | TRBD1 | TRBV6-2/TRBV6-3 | TGTGCCAGCAGCCGCACTGACGGACAGGGGCGAGGCGAAGCTTTCTTT | CASSRTDGQGRGEAFF
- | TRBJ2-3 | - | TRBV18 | TGTGCCAGCTCACCACAGGGGGTGAAAGATACGCAGTATTTT | CASSPQGVKDTQYF
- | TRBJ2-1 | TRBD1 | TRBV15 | TGTGCCACCAGCAGACAATTTTGGGACAGTCCGACCAGGTATGAGCAGTTCTTC | CATSRQFWDSPTRYEQFF
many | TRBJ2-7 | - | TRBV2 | TGTGCCAGCAGTGATTGGGAGCCTCAGAGGGGCGAGCAGTACTTC | CASSDWEPQRGEQYF
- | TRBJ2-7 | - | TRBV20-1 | TGCAGTGCTAGTAGGGCGGTATACGAGCAGTACTTC | CSASRAVYEQYF
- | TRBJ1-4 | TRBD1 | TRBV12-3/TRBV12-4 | TGTGCCAGCAGTAAATCCGGGACAGTGGGGGAAAAACTGTTTTTT | CASSKSGTVGEKLFF
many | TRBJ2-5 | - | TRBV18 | TGTGCCAGCTCACCAATGACAGAAGAGACCCAGTACTTC | CASSPMTEETQYF
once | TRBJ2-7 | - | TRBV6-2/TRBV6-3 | TGTGCGGCTGGGGGGACTGACATCTACGAGCAGTACTTC | CAAGGTDIYEQYF
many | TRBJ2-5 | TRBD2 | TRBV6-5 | TGTGCCAGCAGTTTCTCACATTTAGCGGGGGGGCGGCGTATGACCCAGTACTTC | CASSFSHLAGGRRMTQYF
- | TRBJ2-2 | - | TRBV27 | TGTGCCAGCAGTTTACGAGCTTGGACACAGAGTACCGGGGAGCTGTTTTTT | CASSLRAWTQSTGELFF
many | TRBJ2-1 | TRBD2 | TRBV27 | TGTGCCAGCAGTTTCGCGGGGGTTAATGAGCAGTTCTTC | CASSFAGVNEQFF
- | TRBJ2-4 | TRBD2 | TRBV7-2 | TGTGCCAGCAGCCCTCCGGGACTAGCTAATAATGAACAGTACTTC | CASSPPGLANNEQYF
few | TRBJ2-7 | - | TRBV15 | TGTGCCACCAGCAGAGGGGACTCCTACAATGAGCAGTACTTC | CATSRGDSYNEQYF
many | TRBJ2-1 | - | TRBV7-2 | TGTGCCAGCAGCTTAGGCTCTAGCGTCAATGAGCAGTTCTTC | CASSLGSSVNEQFF
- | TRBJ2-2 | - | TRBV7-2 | TGTGCCAGCAGCTTATATTCCGCGAACGGGGAGCTGTTTTTT | CASSLYSANGELFF
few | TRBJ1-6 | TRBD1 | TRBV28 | TGTGCCAGCAGTTTACAGGGGGCAGGTTCACCCCTCCACTTT | CASSLQGAGSPLHF
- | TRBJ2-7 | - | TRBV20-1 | TGCAGGGCTAGCTCGGTCTACGAGCAGTACTTC | CRASSVYEQYF
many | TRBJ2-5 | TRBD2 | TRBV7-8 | TGTGCCAGCAGCCCCGCGGCTAGCGGGGTCCAAGAGACCCAGTACTTC | CASSPAASGVQETQYF
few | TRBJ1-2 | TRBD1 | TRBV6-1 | TGTGCCAGCAGTTTCCAACCGGGACAGCAAAACTATGGCTACACCTTC | CASSFQPGQQNYGYTF
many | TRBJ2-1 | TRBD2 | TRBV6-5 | TGTGCCAGCAGTCGGACTAGCGGGAATTACAATGAGCAGTTCTTC | CASSRTSGNYNEQFF
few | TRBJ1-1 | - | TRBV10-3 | TGTGCCATCAGTGAGTCCCCAGGGACCATAACTGAAGCTTTCTTT | CAISESPGTITEAFF
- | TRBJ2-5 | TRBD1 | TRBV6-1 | TGTGCCGGCAGTTGGGGACAGGGCGCACGAGAGACCCAGTACTTC | CAGSWGQGARETQYF
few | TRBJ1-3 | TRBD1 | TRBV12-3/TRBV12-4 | TGTGCCAGTCAACAGGGGGGATCTGGAAACACCATATATTTT | CASQQGGSGNTIYF
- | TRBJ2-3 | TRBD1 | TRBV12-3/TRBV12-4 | TGTGCCAGCAGTCCCGGACAGGGGGCCAGCGCAGATACGGAATATTTT | CASSPGQGASADTEYF
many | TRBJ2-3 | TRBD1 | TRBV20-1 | TGCAGTGCGATGGTAGGGGGCAGGACAGATACGCAGTATTTT | CSAMVGGRTDTQYF